This T cell receptor (beta chain) was sequenced during a study of stem cell transplantation in POMP-related autoinflammatory disease. Study results and caveats: In patients with PRAID, every analyzed T-cell subset tended to show lower diversity and higher clonality. In PRAID patients, the number of distinct TRB V-J gene pairings was restricted.

The CDR3 sequence is 13 residues long. Trimming removed 4 bases at V and 9 bases at J, with 16 bases between. CDR1 and CDR2 from the germline V gene are GTSNPN and SVGIG (reference sequence). Produced via immunoSEQ multiplex PCR; TCRdb's table is partial and in-frame only. This sample has 4,500 to 5,500 clones, with more than 85% found just once. PRAID featured prominent immunodeficiency. About this clone itself: Its cognate antigen is unknown.

The source material was CD8+ T cells from PBMCs, sampled after stem cell transplantation. This clonotype originated in a human patient with POMP-related autoinflammation and immune dysregulation (PRAID). Some of these T cells may belong to the graft donor. This chain connects TRBV30 to TRBJ2-1; possible D gene TRBD1, 5 bases. For the CDR3, the DNA is TGTGCCTGGACGTCAGGGCTACAAGGTGAGCAGTTCTTC. Protein product: CAWTSGLQGEQFF. The variable domain in full, with the rest retrieved from reference TRBV30 and TRBJ2-1, is SQTIHQWPATLVQPVGSPLSLECTVEGTSNPNLYWYRQAAGRGLQLLFYSVGIGQISSEVPQNLSASRPQDRQFILSSKKLLLSDSGFYLCAWTSGLQGEQFFGPGTRLTVL.